This section outlines one TCR beta chain sequence together with its context. Clones were sequenced by immunoSEQ multiplex PCR, and TCRdb holds only the in-frame ones, with some missing. The table lists 150,000 or so clones, approximately 86% of them singletons. The sample is drawn from a study of control samples from healthy donors and cancer patients. CDR3 length equals 16 residues. Per the germline V gene, CDR1 is SGHTS and CDR2 is YDEGEE. Trimming took 0 bases from V and 3 from J, leaving 15 bases between them. V usage is TRBV5-8 and J usage is TRBJ1-1; no firm D call. This receptor was identified in a woman aged 25 to 39 in good health. Sequencing was carried out using blood. CDR3 amino acids: CASSLAGPPRDTEAFF. In nucleotides, the CDR3 is TGTGCCAGCAGCTTGGCGGGCCCCCCAAGGGACACTGAAGCTTTCTTT. Variable domain in full (rest from reference TRBV5-8 and TRBJ1-1): EAGVTQSPTHLIKTRGQQATLRCSPISGHTSVYWYQQALGLGLQFLLWYDEGEERNRGNFPPRFSGRQFPNYSSELNVNALELEDSALYLCASSLAGPPRDTEAFFGQGTRLTVV.